The T cell receptor beta chain under discussion was sequenced for a study of blood T cell repertoires in COVID-19. In the study overall: Acute and convalescent COVID-19 specimens originated in the United States, Italy and Spain. Sample material is recorded as cDNA or gDNA derived from T cells, B-cell-depleted T cells, or PBMCs.

Authors' data handling: Cell counts per sample came from amplifying reference gene primers. TCRdb's table, derived via immunoSEQ multiplex PCR, lists solely in-frame clones and lacks some. That table supplies the V and J calls and clone size; D and trimming were determined from the DNA. Here the sample spans 95,000 to 120,000 clones, 84% being singletons. The TCR comes from a woman aged 40 to 50 with acute or convalescent COVID-19. Sequenced sample: peripheral blood.

CDR3: CAWSVTGREQYF. The DNA of the CDR3 is TGTGCCTGGAGTGTGACAGGTCGGGAGCAGTACTTC. The chain combines TRBV30 with TRBJ2-7; maybe TRBD1 (6 bases). Trimming pared 0 bases from V and 7 bases from J, leaving 10 bases between. CDR3 length: 12 amino acids. Per germline, CDR1 GTSNPN and CDR2 SVGIG (reference sequence).